The 30 T cell receptor beta chains given below trace back to one sample, sequenced in a study of cytomegalovirus exposure and HLA in healthy donors (dated by TCRdb to 2015 to 2018). The library was made by the immunoSEQ multiplex PCR assay. The multiplex PCR relied on a mix of 60 forward primers for TCR Vbeta segments and 13 reverse primers for TCR Jbeta segments. Imported from immuneACCESS, the table was reduced by TCRdb to in-frame sequences with V and J called. These copies leave out some clones; in studies compared against another copy, an unresolved V gene accounts for under half, and the cause of the remainder is not known. Present in this sample are 150,000 to 200,000 clones, roughly 82% of which were seen just once. Together, the top ten hold 1.5% to 1.7% of the sample. The sequencing sample was made of PBMCs. These receptors originate from a man aged 35 to 55 in good health and CMV-seronegative.

V usage is TRBV9 and J usage is TRBJ1-2; D is perhaps TRBD1 (6 bases). The germline CDR1 and CDR2 sequences are SGDLS and YYNGEE. The CDR3 is 15 amino acids. Deletions cut 7 bases from V and 4 bases from J, with 20 bases between. The DNA of the CDR3 is TGTGCCAGCTCGGCCAGGGGCAGGGCGTCCTATGGCTACACCTTC. Protein product: CASSARGRASYGYTF. The whole variable domain, filled in from reference TRBV9 and TRBJ1-2, reads DSGVTQTPKHLITATGQRVTLRCSPRSGDLSVYWYQQSLDQGLQFLIQYYNGEERAKGNILERFSAQQFPDLHSELNLSSLELGDSALYFCASSARGRASYGYTFGSGTRLTVV.

The chain uses TRBV11-3 and TRBJ2-5; 9 nucleotides align to TRBD2. J lost 4 bases, V lost 0 bases, and 9 bases had no gene match. Per germline, CDR1 SGHNT and CDR2 YENEEA. CDR3 length equals 17 residues. The CDR3 protein is CASSLDGSAGGRETQYF. DNA of the CDR3: TGTGCCAGCAGCTTAGATGGGTCAGCGGGGGGTCGAGAGACCCAGTACTTC.

The V and J genes are TRBV27 and TRBJ1-2; the match to TRBD1 covers 7 bases. With 0 bases clipped from V and 3 bases from J, the junction kept 4 bases outside the gene matches. Germline-derived CDR1 and CDR2 are MNHEY and SMNVEV (reference sequence). The CDR3 totals 15 residues. The DNA for the CDR3 is TGTGCCAGCAGTTTATCGGCCGGGACAGACTATGGCTACACCTTC. Translating it yields CASSLSAGTDYGYTF.

This clone was observed a few times. V usage is TRBV6-5 and J usage is TRBJ1-1, with a tentative D call TRBD1 (5 bases). Germline loops: CDR1 MNHEY, CDR2 SVGAGI. CDR3 length: 11 residues. Trimming shortened V by 5 bases and J by 10 bases, and 11 bases separated the two germline ends. In nucleotides, the CDR3 is TGTGCCAGCAGTGCCGGGAGGGGAGCTTTCTTT. Its protein is CASSAGRGAFF.

The V gene is TRBV2, the J gene TRBJ2-1; 8 nucleotides align to TRBD1. This CDR3 spans 18 amino acids. With V trimmed by 5 bases and J by 5 bases, 17 bases remained unmatched. CDR1 is SNHLY, CDR2 FYNNEI, per germline. The CDR3 DNA sequence: TGTGCCAGCAGTTATCGACCCAGGACAGGGACAGTCAACAATGAGCAGTTCTTC. Translating gives CASSYRPRTGTVNNEQFF.

This chain connects TRBV9 to TRBJ2-7, with D possibly matching TRBD2 (6 bases). Germline CDR1 is SGDLS and CDR2 is YYNGEE. Trimming took 4 bases from V and 1 from J, leaving 18 bases between them. The CDR3 totals 16 residues. The chain's CDR3 is CASSPRTGLESYEQYF. The CDR3, as DNA: TGTGCCAGCAGCCCCCGAACGGGACTCGAATCCTACGAGCAGTACTTC.

The chain uses TRBV28 and TRBJ1-1, with D unclear. The germline V gene has CDR1 MDHEN and CDR2 SYDVKM. Trimming took 4 bases from V and 5 from J, leaving 17 bases between them. This CDR3 is 15 amino acids long. CDR3 sequence (DNA): TGTGCCAGCAGTTCAACTAGGTATTTTGAGACTGAAGCTTTCTTT. Translated, it gives CASSSTRYFETEAFF.

This sequence joins TRBV9 and TRBJ1-2; TRBD1 might be the D (5 bases). The CDR3 covers 16 residues. Trimming removed 6 bases at V and 4 bases at J, with 22 bases between. Per germline, CDR1 SGDLS and CDR2 YYNGEE. The CDR3 sequence: CASNSQGGAGIYGYTF. The CDR3 nucleotides are TGTGCCAGCAACTCCCAGGGAGGGGCAGGAATCTATGGCTACACCTTC. Full variable domain (missing parts from reference TRBV9 and TRBJ1-2): DSGVTQTPKHLITATGQRVTLRCSPRSGDLSVYWYQQSLDQGLQFLIQYYNGEERAKGNILERFSAQQFPDLHSELNLSSLELGDSALYFCASNSQGGAGIYGYTFGSGTRLTVV.

This chain uses TRBV5-6 with TRBJ1-1, with D possibly being TRBD1 (6 bases). From germline, CDR1 is SGHDT and CDR2 YYEEEE. Trimming cost V 4 bases and J 1 base, with 17 bases left between them. The CDR3 length is 16 residues. The CDR3 DNA follows: TGTGCCAGCAGCAGCGATGGTGTCAGGGGGAACACTGAAGCTTTCTTT. It specifies CASSSDGVRGNTEAFF.

J is TRBJ2-7 and V is TRBV5-1, with TRBD1 matching 9 bases. Germline V gene sequence: CDR1 SGHRS, CDR2 YFSETQ. The J segment lost 3 bases and the V segment lost 3 bases, leaving 4 bases of the junction unmatched. There are 14 residues in the CDR3. CDR3 in amino acids: CASSSLGQGYEQYF. The CDR3 nucleotides read TGCGCCAGCAGCTCCTTGGGACAGGGCTACGAGCAGTACTTC.

Notes on this clone: The junction and the germline gene differ at one end; a read error may be behind it. The chain employs TRBV27 and TRBJ2-5, with D unclear. The CDR3 consists of 15 residues. CDR1 and CDR2 from the germline V gene are MNHEY and SMNVEV (reference sequence). Here the CDR3 reads CASSLSLTSQETRYF. The CDR3 DNA follows: TGTGCCAGCAGTTTATCCCTGACAAGCCAAGAGACCCGGTACTTC.

The chain recombines TRBV7-9 with TRBJ1-2; TRBD1 matches at 9 bases. J gave up 5 bases and V 0 bases, and 4 bases lay outside the gene matches. Germline lookup yields CDR1 SEHNR and CDR2 FQNEAQ (reference sequence). The CDR3 runs 15 residues. The CDR3 DNA reads TGTGCCAGCAGCTTAGCCGAACAGGGGGCTTATGGCTACACCTTC. Protein: CASSLAEQGAYGYTF.

The V call is TRBV11-3, the J call TRBJ2-1, with 8 bases aligning to TRBD1. Germline lookup yields CDR1 SGHNT and CDR2 YENEEA. The V and J ends lost 5 bases and 4 bases, in that order; junction bases with no gene match: 4. The CDR3 length is 14 residues. CDR3 in DNA: TGTGCCAGCAGCCCAGGGACAGGTTACAATGAGCAGTTCTTC. This encodes CASSPGTGYNEQFF.

J is TRBJ2-3 and V is TRBV12-5; D is ambiguous. The V gene lost 1 base and the J gene lost 1 base, with 6 bases spanning the gap. Per germline, CDR1 LGHNT and CDR2 FRNRAP. This CDR3 is 14 amino acids long. CDR3 protein: CASGLGSGTDTQYF. CDR3 bases: TGTGCTAGTGGTTTGGGCAGTGGCACAGATACGCAGTATTTT.

The V gene is TRBV23-1, the J gene TRBJ1-1; TRBD1 agrees at 7 bases. TRBV23-1 counts as an open reading frame of uncertain function. This CDR3 has 19 residues. Germline trimming cut 2 bases from V and 2 bases from J; bases unmatched to any gene: 17. The CDR3 region is CASSQANLQGLPVNTEAFF. The CDR3 bases are TGCGCCAGCAGTCAAGCAAACTTACAGGGGTTACCGGTTAACACTGAAGCTTTCTTT.

The chain has TRBV2 and TRBJ2-3; TRBD2 matches 10 bases. In germline, CDR1 is SNHLY, CDR2 FYNNEI. V lost 6 bases, J lost 2 bases, and 5 bases stayed unmatched. The CDR3 extends over 15 amino acids. The CDR3 loop reads CASRKLAGTTDTQYF. The CDR3 coding sequence is TGTGCCAGCAGGAAACTAGCGGGAACCACAGATACGCAGTATTTT.

The chain combines TRBV27 with TRBJ2-3; possible D gene TRBD1, 5 bases. The V and J ends lost 3 bases and 0 bases respectively, with 13 bases between them. The CDR3 contains 16 residues. The germline V gene encodes CDR1 MNHEY and CDR2 SMNVEV (reference sequence). As DNA, the CDR3 is TGTGCCAGCAGTTTCTCGGTAGGGGCTAGCACAGATACGCAGTATTTT. It specifies CASSFSVGASTDTQYF.

Notes on this clone: One end of the junction fails to match germline, which may point to a read error. The chain employs TRBV7-7 and TRBJ1-4; 10 bases match TRBD1. CDR1 and CDR2 from the germline V gene are SSHAT and FNYEAQ (reference sequence). CDR3 length equals 15 residues. The CDR3 DNA reads TGTGCTAGCAGCTCCGGGACAGGGGTTAATGAAAAACTGTTTTTT. It encodes CASSSGTGVNEKLFF.

In its sample, this clone was seen a few times. The gene calls are TRBV4-3 and TRBJ2-3; D may be TRBD1 (6 bases). The germline CDR1 and CDR2 sequences are LGHNA and YSLEER. V gave up 1 base and J gave up 1 base, with 15 bases separating them. The CDR3 length is 17 residues. Here the CDR3 DNA reads TGCGCCAGCAGCCAAGGGCTAGGGACACCCCGCACAGATACGCAGTATTTT. Translation: CASSQGLGTPRTDTQYF.

The V call is TRBV28, the J call TRBJ2-7; 7 nucleotides agree with TRBD2. Trimming removed 5 bases from V and 3 bases from J; junction bases left unmatched: 7. The CDR3 sequence is 14 residues long. Germline V gene lookup returns CDR1 MDHEN and CDR2 SYDVKM. Here the CDR3 reads CASSPSGANYEQYF. The CDR3 bases are TGTGCCAGCAGTCCCAGCGGGGCCAACTACGAGCAGTACTTC.

This sequence joins TRBV5-1 and TRBJ2-6; D possibly corresponds to TRBD2 (5 bases). The CDR3 covers 18 residues. Germline lookup yields CDR1 SGHRS and CDR2 YFSETQ. Deletions cut 0 bases from V and 2 bases from J, with 15 bases between. The CDR3 DNA reads TGCGCCAGCAGCTTGGACCCTCCGGGGAGTGCTGGGGCCAACGTCCTGACTTTC. Translating it yields CASSLDPPGSAGANVLTF.

In its sample, this clone was seen a few times. V gene TRBV27 combines with J gene TRBJ2-2, with 7 bases identical to TRBD2. V lost 6 bases, J lost 0 bases, and 4 bases stayed unmatched. Germline V gene lookup returns CDR1 MNHEY and CDR2 SMNVEV (reference sequence). This CDR3 contains 15 residues. The DNA of the CDR3 is TGTGCCAGCAGGTGGGGGGGGTCGAACACCGGGGAGCTGTTTTTT. Protein product: CASRWGGSNTGELFF.

This clone was seen a single time. This chain links TRBV30 with TRBJ1-5, with no clear D. Per the germline V gene, CDR1 is GTSNPN and CDR2 is SVGIG (reference sequence). The CDR3 sequence is 13 residues long. V lost 4 bases and J 0 bases, leaving 7 bases between the germline ends. The CDR3 region has the DNA TGTGCCTGGAACGGTTATAGCAATCAGCCCCAGCATTTT. Its translation is CAWNGYSNQPQHF.

The chain links TRBV11-3 to TRBJ2-5; D remains unclear. The CDR3 runs 14 residues. Per germline, CDR1 SGHNT and CDR2 YENEEA. Trimming cost V 3 bases and J 5 bases, with 13 bases left between them. In DNA, the CDR3 is TGTGCCAGCAGCTTGGGTCAGGCAGTTGAGACCCAGTACTTC. Protein product: CASSLGQAVETQYF. Complete variable domain (other parts from reference TRBV11-3 and TRBJ2-5): EAGVVQSPRYKIIEKKQPVAFWCNPISGHNTLYWYLQNLGQGPELLIRYENEEAVDDSQLPKDRFSAERLKGVDSTLKIQPAELGDSAVYLCASSLGQAVETQYFGPGTRLLVL.

This clone was observed once. The CDR3 loop reads CASSVATGLTYGAEQFF. DNA of the CDR3: TGTGCCAGCAGCGTAGCTACGGGACTAACGTACGGGGCTGAGCAGTTCTTC. The J gene is TRBJ2-1, the V gene TRBV9, with 7 nucleotides matching TRBD2. Per the germline V gene, CDR1 is SGDLS and CDR2 is YYNGEE. V gave up 0 bases and J gave up 9 bases; unmatched junction bases: 15. This CDR3 is built from 17 residues.

This chain joins TRBV19 and TRBJ1-1; D may be TRBD1 (6 bases). The CDR3 has 14 residues. With 5 bases removed from V and 2 bases from J, the gap between germline ends came to 12 bases. CDR1 and CDR2 (germline): LNHDA, SQIVND (reference sequence). CDR3 region: CASSEPGHNTEAFF. CDR3 nucleotide sequence: TGTGCCAGTAGTGAACCGGGACACAACACTGAAGCTTTCTTT.

J is TRBJ1-1 and V is TRBV5-8; possibly TRBD1 for D (5 bases). The CDR3 is 15 residues long. Germline V gene data show CDR1 as SGHTS and CDR2 as YDEGEE. Between the trimmed V and J ends, which lost 0 bases and 2 bases, there was a span of 11 bases. The CDR3 reads CASSLVIGVNTEAFF. In DNA form, the CDR3 reads TGTGCCAGCAGCTTGGTAATAGGGGTTAACACTGAAGCTTTCTTT.

This clone was counted only a few times. This chain joins TRBV10-1 and TRBJ2-1; D not resolved. This CDR3 spans 13 amino acids. Trimming left V 6 bases short and J 1 base short, with 7 bases between. Germline V gives CDR1 WNHNN, CDR2 SYGVQD (reference sequence). DNA of the CDR3: TGCGCCAGCAGAAGCGTATCCTACAATGAGCAGTTCTTC. It specifies CASRSVSYNEQFF.

The chain combines TRBV27 with TRBJ2-3; D possibly corresponds to TRBD1 (6 bases). V was cut by 7 bases and J by 3 bases, with 14 bases left in between. This CDR3 has 14 residues. Germline lookup yields CDR1 MNHEY and CDR2 SMNVEV (reference sequence). CDR3 in amino acids: CASTTGFRTDTQYF. CDR3 sequence (DNA): TGTGCCAGCACTACAGGGTTTCGAACAGATACGCAGTATTTT.

The V and J genes are TRBV28 and TRBJ2-5; TRBD2 agrees at 11 bases. The V segment lost 2 bases and the J segment 5 bases; nucleotides outside the gene matches: 7. Germline CDR1 is MDHEN and CDR2 is SYDVKM. The CDR3 loop spans 16 amino acids. The CDR3 reads CASSLTSGSRRETQYF. The CDR3 nucleotides read TGTGCCAGCAGTTTAACTAGCGGGAGTAGGAGGGAGACCCAGTACTTC. The variable domain in full, completed from reference TRBV28 and TRBJ2-5, reads DVKVTQSSRYLVKRTGEKVFLECVQDMDHENMFWYRQDPGLGLRLIYFSYDVKMKEKGDIPEGYSVSREKKERFSLILESASTNQTSMYLCASSLTSGSRRETQYFGPGTRLLVL.